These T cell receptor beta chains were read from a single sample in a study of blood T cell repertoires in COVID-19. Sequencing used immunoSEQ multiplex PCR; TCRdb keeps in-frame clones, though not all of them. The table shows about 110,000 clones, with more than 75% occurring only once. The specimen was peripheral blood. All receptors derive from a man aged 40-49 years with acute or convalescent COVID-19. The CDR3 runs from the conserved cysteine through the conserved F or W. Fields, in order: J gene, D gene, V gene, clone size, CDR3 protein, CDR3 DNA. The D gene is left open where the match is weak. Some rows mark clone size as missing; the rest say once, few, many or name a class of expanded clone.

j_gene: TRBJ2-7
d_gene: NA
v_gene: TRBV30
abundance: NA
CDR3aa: CAWSGGDPGSYEQYF
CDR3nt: TGTGCCTGGAGTGGAGGAGACCCGGGCTCCTACGAGCAGTACTTC

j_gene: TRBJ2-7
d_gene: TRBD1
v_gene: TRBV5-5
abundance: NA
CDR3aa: CASSFGTGVAYEQYF
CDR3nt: TGTGCCAGCAGCTTCGGGACAGGGGTCGCCTACGAGCAGTACTTC

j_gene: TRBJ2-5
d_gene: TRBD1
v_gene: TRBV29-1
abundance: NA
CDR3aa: CSVDQGQGEETQYF
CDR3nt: TGCAGCGTGGACCAGGGACAGGGAGAAGAGACCCAGTACTTC

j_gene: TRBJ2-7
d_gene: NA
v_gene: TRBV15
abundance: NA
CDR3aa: CATSIPRAGQYF
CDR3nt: TGTGCCACCAGCATACCCAGGGCAGGGCAGTACTTC

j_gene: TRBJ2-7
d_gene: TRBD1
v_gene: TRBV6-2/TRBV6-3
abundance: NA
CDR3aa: CASSTPLSRDRVTYEQYF
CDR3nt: TGTGCCAGCAGTACGCCGCTCTCCCGGGACAGGGTGACCTACGAGCAGTACTTC

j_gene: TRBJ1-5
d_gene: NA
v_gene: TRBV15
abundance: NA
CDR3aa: CATSRDLDQPQHF
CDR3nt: TGTGCCACCAGCAGAGATCTTGATCAGCCCCAGCATTTT

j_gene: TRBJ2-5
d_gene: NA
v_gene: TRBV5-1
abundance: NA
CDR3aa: CASSLAGGQETQYF
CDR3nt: TGCGCCAGCAGCTTGGCAGGGGGGCAAGAGACCCAGTACTTC

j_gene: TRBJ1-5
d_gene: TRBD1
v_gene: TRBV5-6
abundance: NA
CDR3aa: CASSLSGTGWYQPQHF
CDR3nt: TGTGCCAGCAGCTTGTCCGGGACAGGGTGGTATCAGCCCCAGCATTTT

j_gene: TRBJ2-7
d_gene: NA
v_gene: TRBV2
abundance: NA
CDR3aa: CASGPASGYEQYF
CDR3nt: TGTGCCAGCGGGCCGGCCTCAGGCTACGAGCAGTACTTC

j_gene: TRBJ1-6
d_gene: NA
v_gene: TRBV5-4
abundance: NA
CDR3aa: CASRSAADNSPLHF
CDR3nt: TGTGCCAGCAGGTCGGCGGCGGATAATTCACCCCTCCACTTT

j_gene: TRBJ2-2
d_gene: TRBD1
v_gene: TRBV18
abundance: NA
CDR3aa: CASSPLRGGGGTGELFF
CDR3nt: TGTGCCAGCTCACCACTACGAGGGGGCGGCGGCACCGGGGAGCTGTTTTTT

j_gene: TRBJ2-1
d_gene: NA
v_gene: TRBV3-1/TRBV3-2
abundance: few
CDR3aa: CASRGANEQFF
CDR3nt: TGTGCCAGCAGGGGGGCGAATGAGCAGTTCTTC

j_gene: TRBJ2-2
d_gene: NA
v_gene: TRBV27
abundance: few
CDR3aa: CASSLSRGTGELFF
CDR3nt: TGTGCCAGCAGTTTATCCCGGGGCACCGGGGAGCTGTTTTTT

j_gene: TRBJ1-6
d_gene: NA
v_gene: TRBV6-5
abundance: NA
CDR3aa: CASRLGQHNSPLHF
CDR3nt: TGTGCCAGCAGGCTTGGACAGCACAATTCACCCCTCCACTTT

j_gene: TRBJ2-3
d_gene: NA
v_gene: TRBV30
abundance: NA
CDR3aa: CAWGTTTDTQYF
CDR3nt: TGTGCCTGGGGTACGACTACAGATACGCAGTATTTT

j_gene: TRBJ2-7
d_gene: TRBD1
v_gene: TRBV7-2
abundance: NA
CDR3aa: CASSPKLGTGGYEQYF
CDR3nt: TGTGCCAGCAGTCCTAAGCTTGGGACAGGGGGCTACGAGCAGTACTTC